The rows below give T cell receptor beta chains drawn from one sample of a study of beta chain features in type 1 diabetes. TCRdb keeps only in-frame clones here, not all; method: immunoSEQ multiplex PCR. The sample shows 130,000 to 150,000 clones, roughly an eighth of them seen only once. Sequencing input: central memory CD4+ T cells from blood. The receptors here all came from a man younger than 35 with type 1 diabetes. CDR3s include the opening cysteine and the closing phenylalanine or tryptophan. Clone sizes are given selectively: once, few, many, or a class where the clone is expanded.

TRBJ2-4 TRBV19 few CASISTGLAKNIQYF
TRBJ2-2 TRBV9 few CASSQDRVPRELFF
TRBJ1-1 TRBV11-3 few CASSSDRRRAFF
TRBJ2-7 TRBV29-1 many CSVRDRGLYEQYF
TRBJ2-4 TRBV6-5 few CASSWDPNGNIQYF
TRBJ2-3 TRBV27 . CASSHHLSGTDTQYF
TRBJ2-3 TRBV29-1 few CSVGGTGVSDTQYF
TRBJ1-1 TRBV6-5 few CASSNGVHTEAFF
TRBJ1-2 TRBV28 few CASSYRGLPNYGYTF
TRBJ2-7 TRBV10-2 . CASRELAGGPYEQYF
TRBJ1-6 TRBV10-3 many CAISESRFSPLHF
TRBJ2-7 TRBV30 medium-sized CAWRRDRPYEQYF
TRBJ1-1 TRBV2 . CASSSTGLGTEAFF
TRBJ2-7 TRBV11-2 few CASSLSTGTYEQYF
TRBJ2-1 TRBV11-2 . CASSSSSGGANEQFF
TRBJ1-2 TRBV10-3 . CALQRDRESGYTF
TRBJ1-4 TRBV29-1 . CSVRGLGEKLFF
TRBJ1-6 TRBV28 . CASSSNKQWVYNSPLHF
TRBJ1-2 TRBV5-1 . CASSFDIDGGYTF
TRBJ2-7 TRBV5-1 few CASSLPSSGDEEQYF
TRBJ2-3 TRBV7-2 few CASSQVKTGLADTQYF
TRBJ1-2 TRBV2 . CASATTVEGYGYTF
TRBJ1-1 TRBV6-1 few CASGGVLNTEAFF
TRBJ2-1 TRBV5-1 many CASNPSGGRENEQFF
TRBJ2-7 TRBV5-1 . CASSPGTLILGSYEQYF
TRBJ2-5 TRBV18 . CAGRLAGQPGETQYF
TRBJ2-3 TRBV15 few CATSISISLTDTQYF
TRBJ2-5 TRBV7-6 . CASSPLGQGWKETQYF
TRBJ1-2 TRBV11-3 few CASSLGTGLFLGYTF
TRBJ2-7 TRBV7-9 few CASSLGNGGPDEQYF
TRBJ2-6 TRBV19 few CASSLGGPGANVLTF
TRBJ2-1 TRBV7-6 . CASSLRLAGDEQFF
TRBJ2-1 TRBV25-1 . CASSSSGSNEQFF
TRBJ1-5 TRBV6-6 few CASLQGAGQPQHF
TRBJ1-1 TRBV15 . CATSREWGSGDTEAFF
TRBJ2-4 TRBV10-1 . CASSGQAGGIQYF
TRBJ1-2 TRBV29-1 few CSVEDPFLSNYGYTF
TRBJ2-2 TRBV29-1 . CSVGRPPEEGNTGELFF
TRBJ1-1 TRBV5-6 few CASSSTTGRKAFF
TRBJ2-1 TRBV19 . CASSRAWDTHNEQFF
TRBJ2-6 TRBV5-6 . CASSPTGEAGANVLTF
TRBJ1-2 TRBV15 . CATSRRGQGNYGYTF
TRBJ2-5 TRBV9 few CASSVEEAVQETQYF
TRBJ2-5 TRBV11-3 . CASRQATGSTETQYF
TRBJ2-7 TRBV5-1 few CASSATGTTYEQYF
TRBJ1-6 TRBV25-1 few CASRSGPYNSPLHF
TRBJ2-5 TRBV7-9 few CASSLRWELAGGQETQYF
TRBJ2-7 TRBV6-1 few CASSPDYEQYF
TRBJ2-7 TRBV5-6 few CASSLTGLSYEQYF
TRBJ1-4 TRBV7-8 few CASSRLGREEKLFF
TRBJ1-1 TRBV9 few CASSVDNRANTEAFF
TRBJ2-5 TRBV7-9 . CASTPRTGSGETQYF
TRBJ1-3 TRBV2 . CASSEARTFGNTIYF